Listed here is a single T cell receptor beta chain. Its specificity is unknown. This entry comes from a study of T cells in pancreatic ductal adenocarcinoma. Study findings and constraints: The resected cohort was biased toward the minority with early-stage disease. Comparisons of tumor and blood clonality may show falsely lower tumor diversity. Compared with tumor, blood showed more total productive templates and around 8-fold more clonotypes. No significant tumor-blood clonality difference; means were about 0.1 and 0.065.

The selected patients with pancreatic ductal adenocarcinoma had surgery but no neoadjuvant therapy. CDR1 and CDR2 from the germline V gene are SGHVS and FQNEAQ. Trimming at V came to 4 bases and at J to 0 bases, leaving 7 bases not matched to a gene. CDR3 length: 16 residues. Sequencing was performed with immunoSEQ multiplex PCR; in TCRdb, only in-frame clones are kept and a portion is missing. The sample has 97,000 or so clones, about 95% seen once. Sequenced input: PBMCs. The origin of this receptor is a human donor with pancreatic ductal adenocarcinoma. This sequence joins TRBV7-8 and TRBJ2-3; 7 positions match TRBD2. CDR3 DNA sequence: TGTGCCAGCAGCTCAAAGTCAGCGGGAAGCACAGATACGCAGTATTTT. Protein product: CASSSKSAGSTDTQYF. Looking up the rest from reference TRBV7-8 and TRBJ2-3 gives the full variable domain: GAGVSQSPRYKVAKRGQDVALRCDPISGHVSLFWYQQALGQGPEFLTYFQNEAQLDKSGLPSDRFFAERPEGSVSTLKIQRTQQEDSAVYLCASSSKSAGSTDTQYFGPGTRLTVL.